This entry lists 30 T cell receptor beta chains sequenced from one sample in a study of cytomegalovirus exposure and HLA in healthy donors. 13 Jbeta primers and 60 Vbeta primers were used for the PCR. TCRdb keeps only in-frame clones here, not all; method: immunoSEQ multiplex PCR. The table gives 100,000 to 150,000 clones; the top ten clones make up roughly 1.6% of it. Sequenced input: PBMCs. The source of these receptors is a woman aged 40 to 50 in good health and CMV-seronegative.

The V and J genes are TRBV19 and TRBJ2-1; 9 bases are shared with TRBD1. The CDR3 has 19 amino acids. Germline values: CDR1 LNHDA, CDR2 SQIVND (reference sequence). The V segment lost 1 base and the J segment 7 bases; nucleotides outside the gene matches: 17. The CDR3 DNA is TGTGCCAGTAGTATAGGTCACCTCGCCGGGACAGGGTTGAGGAATGAGCAGTTCTTC. It is translated as CASSIGHLAGTGLRNEQFF.

J is TRBJ1-6 and V is TRBV2; the D gene is possibly TRBD1 (6 bases). Germline V gives CDR1 SNHLY, CDR2 FYNNEI. The CDR3 spans 13 residues. V lost 4 bases to trimming and J lost 5 bases, with 6 bases between them. The CDR3 nucleotides read TGTGCCAGCAGTGGACAGGATAATTCACCCCTCCACTTT. As protein: CASSGQDNSPLHF.

J is TRBJ1-2 and V is TRBV6-6, with D hard to call. The CDR3 has 11 amino acids. Germline V gives CDR1 MNHNY, CDR2 SVGAGI (reference sequence). Trimming took off 9 bases at V and 1 base at J, with 6 bases between the two ends. The DNA of the CDR3 is TGTGCCAGTACAAGTAACTATGGCTACACCTTC. Translating gives CASTSNYGYTF.

The chain recombines TRBV4-3 with TRBJ1-6, with D perhaps TRBD1 (6 bases). The CDR3 runs 16 residues. Germline-derived CDR1 and CDR2 are LGHNA and YSLEER. Trimming pared 1 base from V and 7 bases from J, leaving 14 bases between. CDR3 sequence reads: CASSQVRGPWNSPLHF. DNA of the CDR3: TGCGCCAGCAGCCAAGTCAGGGGCCCATGGAATTCACCCCTCCACTTT.

This chain connects TRBV19 to TRBJ1-2; tentatively, D is TRBD1 (6 bases). The CDR3 covers 14 residues. Trimming removed 6 bases at V and 6 bases at J, with 17 bases between. From germline, CDR1 is LNHDA and CDR2 SQIVND (reference sequence). CDR3 bases: TGTGCCAGTAGATTTAGGGGGGGCGAAGATGGCTACACCTTC. Its protein product is CASRFRGGEDGYTF. Full variable domain (outside the CDR3, taken from reference TRBV19 and TRBJ1-2): DGGITQSPKYLFRKEGQNVTLSCEQNLNHDAMYWYRQDPGQGLRLIYYSQIVNDFQKGDIAEGYSVSREKKESFPLTVTSAQKNPTAFYLCASRFRGGEDGYTFGSGTRLTVV.

The chain uses TRBV2 and TRBJ2-3; D possibly corresponds to TRBD1 (5 bases). CDR1 SNHLY and CDR2 FYNNEI come from the germline V gene. The ends were cut back, 6 bases at V and 0 bases at J, with 13 bases in the middle. The CDR3 is 15 amino acids. The CDR3 DNA follows: TGTGCCAGCAGACGACAGACAACTAGCACAGATACGCAGTATTTT. Translation gives CASRRQTTSTDTQYF.

The rearrangement links TRBV11-2 to TRBJ1-2; D possibly corresponds to TRBD1 (5 bases). Germline loops: CDR1 SGHAT, CDR2 FQNNGV. CDR3 length equals 15 residues. Trimming removed 4 bases from V and 3 bases from J, with 15 bases in between. The DNA of the CDR3 is TGTGCCAGCAGCTCGTACCCAAAAGGGGACTATGGCTACACCTTC. It encodes CASSSYPKGDYGYTF.

The rearrangement uses TRBV10-3 and TRBJ2-5; no firm D call. Looked up from germline, CDR1 is ENHRY and CDR2 is SYGVKD. The CDR3 spans 14 residues. V was clipped by 6 bases and J by 2 bases, with 13 bases between them. CDR3 nucleotide sequence: TGTGCCATCAGCCCGAATCCCCTACAAGAGACCCAGTACTTC. This codes for CAISPNPLQETQYF.

The chain carries TRBV11-2 and TRBJ2-1, with D possibly TRBD2 on 5 matching bases. The CDR3 extends over 14 amino acids. V lost 6 bases, J lost 6 bases, and 15 bases lay in between. Germline CDR1 reads SGHAT; CDR2 reads FQNNGV. The CDR3 here is CASRGLRTPNEQFF. The CDR3 DNA is TGTGCCAGCAGAGGACTTCGCACCCCCAATGAGCAGTTCTTC. The whole variable domain, filled in from reference TRBV11-2 and TRBJ2-1, reads EAGVAQSPRYKIIEKRQSVAFWCNPISGHATLYWYQQILGQGPKLLIQFQNNGVVDDSQLPKDRFSAERLKGVDSTLKIQPAKLEDSAVYLCASRGLRTPNEQFFGPGTRLTVL.

The genes are TRBV18 and TRBJ2-3; 12 bases are shared with TRBD2. The ends lost 1 base at V and 6 bases at J; junction bases unmatched: 8. Germline V CDR1 and CDR2: KGHSH, LQKENI. CDR3 length: 17 residues. The CDR3 loop reads CASSPLGLAGGGDTQYF. The CDR3 DNA sequence: TGTGCCAGCTCACCACTGGGACTAGCGGGCGGAGGGGATACGCAGTATTTT.

The chain combines TRBV7-2 with TRBJ1-6; 7 nucleotides agree with TRBD1. The CDR3 consists of 15 residues. Trimming took 5 bases from V and 7 from J; bases not matched to a gene: 8. Germline lookup yields CDR1 SGHTA and CDR2 FQGNSA. The CDR3 DNA sequence: TGTGCCAGCAGCCAACAGGGGCCCGGGAATTCACCCCTCCACTTT. This codes for CASSQQGPGNSPLHF.

The chain couples TRBV27 to TRBJ2-2; a possible D gene is TRBD1 (6 bases). This CDR3 is built from 17 residues. Germline loops: CDR1 MNHEY, CDR2 SMNVEV (reference sequence). V lost 5 bases, J lost 7 bases, and 23 bases lay in between. The CDR3 bases are TGTGCCAGCAGTACCCGTTCTCCAGGGGAAAGGATCGGGGAGCTGTTTTTT. It specifies CASSTRSPGERIGELFF.

The genes are TRBV2 and TRBJ1-6; D perhaps matches TRBD1 (6 bases). Trimming removed 7 bases at V and 8 bases at J, with 15 bases between. CDR3 size: 14 residues. CDR1 is SNHLY, CDR2 FYNNEI, per germline. The CDR3 region has the DNA TGTGCCAGCACTTACAGGGCAGATGATTCACCCCTCCACTTT. Protein sequence: CASTYRADDSPLHF.

This rearrangement joins TRBV5-4 to TRBJ1-1; D is possibly TRBD1 (5 bases). Germline values: CDR1 SGHNT, CDR2 YYREEE (reference sequence). V gave up 3 bases and J gave up 1 base, with 7 bases separating them. CDR3 size: 13 residues. In DNA, the CDR3 is TGTGCCAGCAGCTCCACAGGGAACACTGAAGCTTTCTTT. Translating it yields CASSSTGNTEAFF.

This CDR3 reads CASSHPGQGSAKNIQYF. DNA of the CDR3: TGTGCCAGCAGCCATCCGGGACAGGGATCGGCCAAAAACATTCAGTACTTC. The V gene is TRBV7-9, the J gene TRBJ2-4; 9 bases align to TRBD1. The V gene's germline CDR1 is SEHNR and CDR2 FQNEAQ (reference sequence). The CDR3 is 17 residues long. The V gene end was trimmed by 5 bases and the J gene end by 1 base; junction bases not matched to a gene: 9.

The rearrangement joins TRBV10-2 to TRBJ1-2; 7 bases map to TRBD1. Germline V gene data show CDR1 as WSHSY and CDR2 as SAAADI. The CDR3 contains 15 residues. V dropped 2 bases and J dropped 5; count of bases not matched to a gene: 8. The chain's CDR3 is CASSERGQGGYGYTF. Written as DNA, the CDR3 is TGCGCCAGCAGTGAGAGGGGCCAGGGGGGTTATGGCTACACCTTC.

J is TRBJ1-2 and V is TRBV4-1; 10 bases match TRBD1. CDR3 size: 17 residues. V lost 2 bases, J lost 5 bases, and 11 bases stayed unmatched. The germline CDR1 and CDR2 sequences are MGHRA and YSYEKL. This chain's CDR3 is CASSQLGQGLGIYGYTF. As DNA, the CDR3 is TGCGCCAGCAGCCAACTGGGACAGGGGCTGGGTATTTATGGCTACACCTTC.

The J gene is TRBJ2-6, the V gene TRBV4-3; the D is unclear. This CDR3 is built from 17 residues. V shed 0 bases and J shed 0 bases, with 9 bases lying between them. The germline gives CDR1 LGHNA, CDR2 YSLEER. CDR3 DNA: TGCGCCAGCAGCCAAGATCGTCGAGACTCTGGGGCCAACGTCCTGACTTTC. This translates into CASSQDRRDSGANVLTF.

This chain's CDR3 is CASSWGSGRVYTEAFF. The CDR3 DNA reads as TGTGCCAGCAGCTGGGGTTCGGGGAGGGTATACACTGAAGCTTTCTTT. The V and J genes are TRBV5-5 and TRBJ1-1; D unclear. The CDR3 spans 16 residues. CDR1 is SGHKS, CDR2 YYEKEE, per germline (reference sequence). Trimming took 3 bases from V and 3 from J, leaving 18 bases between them.

The J gene is TRBJ1-2, the V gene TRBV6-1; D perhaps matches TRBD1 (5 bases). The CDR3 runs to 14 residues. Germline-derived CDR1 and CDR2 are MNHNS and SASEGT. Trimming stripped 9 bases from V and 4 bases from J, with 18 bases between. CDR3: CASTYEVGGYGYTF. CDR3 nucleotide sequence: TGTGCCAGTACCTACGAGGTCGGGGGCTATGGCTACACCTTC.

The V and J genes are TRBV6-5 and TRBJ1-1; 9 nucleotides align to TRBD1. The V gene end was trimmed by 5 bases and the J gene end by 5 bases; junction bases not matched to a gene: 6. The V gene's germline CDR1 is MNHEY and CDR2 SVGAGI. This CDR3 spans 14 amino acids. CDR3 amino acids: CASSINRGQTEAFF. CDR3 DNA: TGTGCCAGCAGTATCAACAGGGGGCAGACTGAAGCTTTCTTT.

The chain links TRBV5-5 to TRBJ1-2; D perhaps matches TRBD1 (6 bases). Trimming removed 2 bases from V and 3 bases from J, with 14 bases in between. CDR1 is SGHKS, CDR2 YYEKEE, per germline (reference sequence). The CDR3 contains 15 residues. The CDR3 DNA sequence: TGTGCCAGCAGCTTTGGGCAGGGGTTACACTATGGCTACACCTTC. Translating it yields CASSFGQGLHYGYTF.

CDR3 residues: CASSTSGTEAFF. In nucleotides, the CDR3 is TGTGCCAGTTCGACCTCGGGGACTGAAGCTTTCTTT. This chain uses TRBV7-3 with TRBJ1-1; D remains ambiguous. The CDR3 loop spans 12 amino acids. CDR1 is SGHTA, CDR2 FQGTGA, per germline. Trimming took 9 bases from V and 5 from J, leaving 13 bases between them.

V gene TRBV5-1 combines with J gene TRBJ1-1; maybe TRBD1 (6 bases). Germline V lookup: CDR1 SGHRS, CDR2 YFSETQ. Trimming left V 0 bases short and J 7 bases short, with 10 bases between. The CDR3 totals 13 residues. The CDR3 sequence: CASSLVQGSEAFF. In DNA form, the CDR3 reads TGCGCCAGCAGCTTGGTACAGGGTAGTGAAGCTTTCTTT.

V and J are TRBV7-9 and TRBJ1-2; TRBD1 aligns across 12 bases. Germline V gene data show CDR1 as SEHNR and CDR2 as FQNEAQ (reference sequence). This CDR3 has 19 amino acids. V was clipped by 6 bases and J by 2 bases; unmatched bases: 16. As DNA, the CDR3 is TGTGCCAGCAGAGTCGGCTACGGGGACAGGGGGCTGAGGAACTATGGCTACACCTTC. Its translation is CASRVGYGDRGLRNYGYTF.

V is TRBV9 and J is TRBJ1-5; D gene unclear. CDR1 is SGDLS and CDR2 is YYNGEE in the germline V gene. The CDR3 has 14 amino acids. V was trimmed by 4 bases and J by 6 bases, leaving 14 bases between them. CDR3 DNA: TGTGCCAGCAGCCCAAGCCGGTCAGGTCAGCCCCAGCATTTT. The encoded protein is CASSPSRSGQPQHF.

The J gene is TRBJ2-3, the V gene TRBV6-4, with 7 bases aligning to TRBD1. The CDR3 sequence is 16 residues long. Trimming cost V 4 bases and J 3 bases; bases outside gene matches: 10. Germline V gene sequence: CDR1 MRHNA, CDR2 SNTAGT. In DNA form, the CDR3 reads TGTGCCAGCAGTGCCGGACAGGCCTCTGGGACAGATACGCAGTATTTT. Translation gives CASSAGQASGTDTQYF.

In nucleotides, the CDR3 is TGCGCCAGCAGGGTATCTAGTCCGCCCCAGACCCAGTACTTC. Translating it yields CASRVSSPPQTQYF. This rearrangement joins TRBV5-1 to TRBJ2-5; D gene ambiguous. Germline V lookup: CDR1 SGHRS, CDR2 YFSETQ. V was pared by 5 bases and J by 6 bases, with 17 bases between. The CDR3 loop spans 14 amino acids.

The genes are TRBV9 and TRBJ2-3; 8 bases are shared with TRBD2. This CDR3 contains 14 residues. Germline V lookup: CDR1 SGDLS, CDR2 YYNGEE. V shed 3 bases and J 2 bases; nucleotides not matched to a gene: 2. CDR3 DNA: TGTGCCAGCAGCGGGCGGGGGGCCACAGATACGCAGTATTTT. Protein sequence: CASSGRGATDTQYF.

This chain connects TRBV5-4 to TRBJ1-3, with D uncertain. Germline V gene sequence: CDR1 SGHNT, CDR2 YYREEE (reference sequence). V lost 0 bases and J lost 0, with 10 bases in between. This CDR3 is 16 amino acids long. The CDR3 sequence is CASSLEQPRSGNTIYF. In DNA, the CDR3 is TGTGCCAGCAGCTTGGAACAGCCCCGCTCTGGAAACACCATATATTTT. Supplemented by reference TRBV5-4 and TRBJ1-3, the full variable domain reads ETGVTQSPTHLIKTRGQQVTLRCSSQSGHNTVSWYQQALGQGPQFIFQYYREEENGRGNFPPRFSGLQFPNYSSELNVNALELDDSALYLCASSLEQPRSGNTIYFGEGSWLTVV.